These 21 T cell receptor beta chains were sequenced from one sample in a study of circulating and synovial CD4+ cells in juvenile arthritis. The table came from immunoSEQ multiplex PCR; TCRdb's copy has only in-frame clones and leaves some out. The sample contains tens of thousands of clones, nearly 97% of which appear only once. Sequences were obtained from CD4+ T cells from blood. Receptor source: a human donor with juvenile idiopathic arthritis.

This rearrangement joins TRBV19 to TRBJ2-7, with 11 nucleotides matching TRBD1. After removal of 3 bases from V and 3 bases from J, the junction contained 4 bases not matched to a gene. Germline V gives CDR1 LNHDA, CDR2 SQIVND (reference sequence). The CDR3 contains 15 residues. CDR3 bases: TGTGCCAGTAGTATCCCGGGACAGGGGGACTACGAGCAGTACTTC. As protein: CASSIPGQGDYEQYF.

Remarks on this clone: Other DNA sequences in this sample translate to the same CDR3. This chain joins TRBV29-1 and TRBJ1-1, with D tentatively TRBD1 (6 bases). Germline CDR1 and CDR2: SQVTM and ANQGSEA. The CDR3 covers 13 residues. Trimming removed 8 bases from V and 4 bases from J, with 17 bases in between. CDR3 region: CSPQPRGSTEAFF. CDR3 coding DNA: TGCAGCCCTCAGCCCAGGGGCTCCACTGAAGCTTTCTTT. The full variable domain, completed using reference TRBV29-1 and TRBJ1-1, is SAVISQKPSRDICQRGTSLTIQCQVDSQVTMMFWYRQQPGQSLTLIATANQGSEATYESGFVIDKFPISRPNLTFSTLTVSNMSPEDSSIYLCSPQPRGSTEAFFGQGTRLTVV.

The rearrangement uses TRBV2 and TRBJ2-3; 10 nucleotides line up with TRBD2. V was clipped by 7 bases and J by 3 bases; unmatched bases: 16. CDR1 is SNHLY and CDR2 is FYNNEI in the germline V gene. This CDR3 has 18 amino acids. The CDR3 region is CASTDSGGWGLRTDTQYF. The CDR3 DNA sequence: TGTGCCAGCACTGATAGCGGGGGGTGGGGTTTGAGGACAGATACGCAGTATTTT.

The table lists this clone with a count of one. The V and J genes are TRBV5-4 and TRBJ2-5; 7 positions match TRBD1. J gave up 1 base and V 4 bases, and 7 bases lay outside the gene matches. This CDR3 has 15 residues. Germline V gene lookup returns CDR1 SGHNT and CDR2 YYREEE (reference sequence). The CDR3 DNA reads as TGTGCCAGCAGCGGGGGACAGAACTTCCAAGAGACCCAGTACTTC. Translating gives CASSGGQNFQETQYF. Combining the CDR3 with reference TRBV5-4 and TRBJ2-5 gives the whole variable domain ETGVTQSPTHLIKTRGQQVTLRCSSQSGHNTVSWYQQALGQGPQFIFQYYREEENGRGNFPPRFSGLQFPNYSSELNVNALELDDSALYLCASSGGQNFQETQYFGPGTRLLVL.

The chain carries TRBV27 and TRBJ2-7; 8 nucleotides agree with TRBD2. V lost 8 bases and J lost 4; bases outside the gene matches: 19. CDR1 and CDR2 from the germline V gene are MNHEY and SMNVEV (reference sequence). This CDR3 region has 17 residues. The CDR3 region has the DNA TGTGCCAGCTGGGGGAAACTGATTAGCGGGGACAAATACGAGCAGTACTTC. Protein product: CASWGKLISGDKYEQYF.

Remarks on this clone: Other DNA sequences in the sample encode the same CDR3. This rearrangement joins TRBV5-1 to TRBJ2-1; TRBD2 is a possible D gene (5 bases). Trimming removed 0 bases from V and 2 bases from J, with 9 bases in between. The CDR3 sequence is 15 residues long. Per germline, CDR1 SGHRS and CDR2 YFSETQ. The CDR3 DNA is TGCGCCAGCAGCTTGGAGTGGGAGCCCTACAATGAGCAGTTCTTC. Translating it yields CASSLEWEPYNEQFF.

The chain carries TRBV6-6 and TRBJ2-4; 8 bases are a match to TRBD1. Germline lookup yields CDR1 MNHNY and CDR2 SVGAGI (reference sequence). Losses at the gene ends were 4 bases for V and 6 bases for J; bases not matched to a gene: 8. The CDR3 runs 15 residues. CDR3: CASSSLTGTGNIQYF. The CDR3 DNA is TGTGCCAGCAGTTCCTTGACAGGGACAGGAAACATTCAGTACTTC.

A few counts support this clone. The chain joins TRBV21-1 to TRBJ1-1; no check of the table's D call, TRBD1, against the DNA was made. TRBV21-1 is an annotated pseudogene. CDR3 length: 13 residues. The CDR3 DNA is TGTGCCAGCAGCATAGGGGGGAACACTGAAGCTTTCTTT. Translated, it gives CASSIGGNTEAFF.

The genes are TRBV19 and TRBJ1-2; no clear D gene. V dropped 7 bases and J dropped 8 bases, with 14 bases sitting between them. The germline gives CDR1 LNHDA, CDR2 SQIVND (reference sequence). The CDR3 sequence is 12 residues long. This CDR3 reads CASMGKTGGYTF. In nucleotides, the CDR3 is TGTGCCAGTATGGGAAAAACGGGAGGCTACACCTTC.

The V gene is TRBV2, the J gene TRBJ1-1, with TRBD1 matching 7 bases. The CDR3 has 15 residues. The V gene end was trimmed by 6 bases and the J gene end by 2 bases; junction bases not matched to a gene: 9. CDR1 and CDR2 (germline): SNHLY, FYNNEI. The CDR3 bases are TGTGCCAGCAGAAACAGGGGTGGGGTAAACACTGAAGCTTTCTTT. It translates to CASRNRGGVNTEAFF. Variable domain in full (rest from reference TRBV2 and TRBJ1-1): EPEVTQTPSHQVTQMGQEVILRCVPISNHLYFYWYRQILGQKVEFLVSFYNNEISEKSEIFDDQFSVERPDGSNFTLKIRSTKLEDSAMYFCASRNRGGVNTEAFFGQGTRLTVV.

This clone was recorded a few times. The chain carries TRBV27 and TRBJ2-7, with a weak D call TRBD1 (7 bases). The CDR3 is 14 residues long. The ends were cut back, 4 bases at V and 4 bases at J, with 14 bases in the middle. CDR1 and CDR2 (germline): MNHEY, SMNVEV (reference sequence). The CDR3 spells CASSSAGGKYEQYF. As DNA, the CDR3 is TGTGCCAGCAGTTCGGCAGGGGGGAAGTACGAGCAGTACTTC.

This clone appeared once. The chain combines TRBV18 with TRBJ1-5; no reliable D call. The V gene lost 3 bases and the J gene lost 7 bases, with 16 bases spanning the gap. This CDR3 is 15 amino acids long. CDR1 KGHSH and CDR2 LQKENI come from the germline V gene. CDR3: CASSPSAGSGQPQHF. The CDR3 region has the DNA TGTGCCAGCTCACCCTCCGCAGGTTCCGGACAGCCCCAGCATTTT.

The chain couples TRBV2 to TRBJ2-5; 8 nucleotides match TRBD1. Trimming at V came to 4 bases and at J to 6 bases, leaving 1 base not matched to a gene. The CDR3 sequence is 12 residues long. The V gene's germline CDR1 is SNHLY and CDR2 FYNNEI. CDR3 amino acids: CASSGTGKTQYF. The DNA of the CDR3 is TGTGCCAGCAGTGGGACAGGGAAGACCCAGTACTTC.

The rearrangement joins TRBV19 to TRBJ2-7; D ambiguous. Trimming stripped 2 bases from V and 3 bases from J, with 8 bases between. The germline CDR1 and CDR2 sequences are LNHDA and SQIVND (reference sequence). This CDR3 region has 13 residues. DNA of the CDR3: TGTGCCAGTAGTATATCCCTATACTACGAGCAGTACTTC. This sequence encodes CASSISLYYEQYF.

The genes are TRBV7-9 and TRBJ2-1; the D gene is possibly TRBD1 (6 bases). Germline V lookup: CDR1 SEHNR, CDR2 FQNEAQ (reference sequence). This CDR3 region has 15 residues. V gave up 5 bases and J gave up 7 bases, with 18 bases separating them. The CDR3 region has the DNA TGTGCCAGCAGCATGCAAATGGGTACAGGGAATGAGCAGTTCTTC. Protein product: CASSMQMGTGNEQFF.

Concerning this clone itself: A read error may produce the germline difference seen at one junction end. This chain links TRBV28 with TRBJ1-2; D ambiguous. Germline V gives CDR1 MDHEN, CDR2 SYDVKM. The CDR3 totals 14 residues. CDR3 protein: CASSLWPDYYGYPF. The CDR3 DNA is TGTGCCAGCAGTTTATGGCCAGACTACTATGGCTACCCCTTC.

This clone came up once. The chain has TRBV30 and TRBJ1-2; 10 bases fit TRBD1. The CDR3 sequence is 14 residues long. CDR1 and CDR2 from the germline V gene are GTSNPN and SVGIG (reference sequence). The trim removed 1 base at V and 5 bases at J, leaving 4 bases unmatched. Here the CDR3 reads CAWSGQGAWYGYTF. For the CDR3, the DNA is TGTGCCTGGAGTGGACAGGGGGCATGGTATGGCTACACCTTC.

This sequence joins TRBV7-2 and TRBJ1-2; D is undetermined. The length of the CDR3 is 14 residues. V lost 4 bases, J lost 4 bases, and 13 bases lay in between. Germline lookup yields CDR1 SGHTA and CDR2 FQGNSA. CDR3 coding DNA: TGTGCCAGCAGCTCGATAGAGGTGTCCTATGGCTACACCTTC. This codes for CASSSIEVSYGYTF. The entire variable domain, with the rest obtained from reference TRBV7-2 and TRBJ1-2, is as follows: GAGVSQSPSNKVTEKGKDVELRCDPISGHTALYWYRQSLGQGLEFLIYFQGNSAPDKSGLPSDRFSAERTGGSVSTLTIQRTQQEDSAVYLCASSSIEVSYGYTFGSGTRLTVV.

V usage is TRBV28 and J usage is TRBJ1-1, with TRBD1 identical over 8 bases. Germline lookup yields CDR1 MDHEN and CDR2 SYDVKM. The CDR3 is 15 residues long. The junction had 11 bases not matched to a gene; V was cut back by 5 bases and J by 6 bases. The CDR3, as DNA: TGTGCCAGCAGTCCCCCCGAACAGGGGGTGGCTGAAGCTTTCTTT. Translating gives CASSPPEQGVAEAFF.

This clone was found once. The chain's CDR3 is CASRIAGGNEQFF. The CDR3 DNA reads as TGTGCCAGTCGGATAGCGGGAGGGAATGAGCAGTTCTTC. The chain couples TRBV19 to TRBJ2-1; TRBD2 matches at 11 bases. CDR1 is LNHDA, CDR2 SQIVND, per germline (reference sequence). The CDR3 runs to 13 residues. The V gene end was trimmed by 8 bases and the J gene end by 7 bases; junction bases not matched to a gene: 4.

The V gene is TRBV7-9, the J gene TRBJ2-2; D is possibly TRBD1 (6 bases). The germline V and J ends were trimmed by 0 bases and 3 bases, with 17 bases remaining between them. The CDR3 totals 18 residues. CDR1 SEHNR and CDR2 FQNEAQ come from the germline V gene (reference sequence). The CDR3, as DNA: TGTGCCAGCAGCTTAGCGCGGGCAGGGGAGTTGGACACCGGGGAGCTGTTTTTT. Its protein product is CASSLARAGELDTGELFF.